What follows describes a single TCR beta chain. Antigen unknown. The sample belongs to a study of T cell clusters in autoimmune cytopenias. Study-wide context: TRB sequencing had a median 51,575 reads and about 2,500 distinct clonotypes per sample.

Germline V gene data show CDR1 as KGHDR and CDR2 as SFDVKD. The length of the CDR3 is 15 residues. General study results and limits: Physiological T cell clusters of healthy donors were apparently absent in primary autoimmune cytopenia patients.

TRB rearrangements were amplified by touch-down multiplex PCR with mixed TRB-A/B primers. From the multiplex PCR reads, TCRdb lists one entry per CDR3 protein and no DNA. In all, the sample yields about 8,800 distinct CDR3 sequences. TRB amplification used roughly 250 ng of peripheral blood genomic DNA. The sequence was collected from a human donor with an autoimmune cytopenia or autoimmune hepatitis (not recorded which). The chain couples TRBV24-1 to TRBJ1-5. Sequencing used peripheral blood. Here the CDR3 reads CATSDSGQPYQPQHF.